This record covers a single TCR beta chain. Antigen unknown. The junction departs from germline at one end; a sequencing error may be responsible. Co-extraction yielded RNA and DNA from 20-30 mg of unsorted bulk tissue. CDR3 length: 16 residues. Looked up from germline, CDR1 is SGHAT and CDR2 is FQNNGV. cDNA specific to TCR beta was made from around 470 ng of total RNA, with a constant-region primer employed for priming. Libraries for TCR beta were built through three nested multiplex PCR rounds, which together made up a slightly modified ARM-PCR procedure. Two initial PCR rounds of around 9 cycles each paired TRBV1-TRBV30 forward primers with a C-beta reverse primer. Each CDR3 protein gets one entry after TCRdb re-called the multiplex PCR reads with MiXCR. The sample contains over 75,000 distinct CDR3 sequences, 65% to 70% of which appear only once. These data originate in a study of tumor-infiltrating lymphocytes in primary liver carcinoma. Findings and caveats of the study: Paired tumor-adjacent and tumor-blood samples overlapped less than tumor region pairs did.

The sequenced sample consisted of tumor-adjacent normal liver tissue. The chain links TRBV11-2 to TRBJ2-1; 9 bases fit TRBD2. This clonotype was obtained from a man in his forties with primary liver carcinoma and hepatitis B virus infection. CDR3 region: CARSLELLAGMNEQFF. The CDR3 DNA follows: TGTGCCAGAAGCTTAGAGCTCCTAGCGGGAATGAACGAGCAGTTTTTC.